The subject of this entry is one T cell receptor (beta chain). Its antigen is unknown. Germline CDR1 and CDR2: SGDLS and YYNGEE. The CDR3 has 14 amino acids. With 2 bases removed from V and 1 base from J, the gap between germline ends came to 9 bases. TCRdb keeps only in-frame clones here, not all; method: immunoSEQ multiplex PCR. Among 50,000 to 65,000 clones, around nine tenths were seen once, and the ten largest hold 5%. This specimen comes from a study of early stage breast cancer tumors. Study overall: Samples were sequenced at 7.5 to 10-fold average coverage.

The study's findings and limits: Most shared enriched TCRB sequences were commonly generated ones. Compared with adjacent normal breast tissue, tumors showed 2 to 2.5-fold greater T cell density and higher clonality.

Sequencing input: blood. The source of this sequence is a person between 70 and 80 years old with breast cancer. This chain joins TRBV9 and TRBJ1-1, with D maybe TRBD1 (6 bases). CDR3 in amino acids: CASSVRGQNTEAFF. DNA for the CDR3: TGTGCCAGCAGCGTGAGGGGACAGAACACTGAAGCTTTCTTT. Filled out from reference TRBV9 and TRBJ1-1, the complete variable domain reads DSGVTQTPKHLITATGQRVTLRCSPRSGDLSVYWYQQSLDQGLQFLIQYYNGEERAKGNILERFSAQQFPDLHSELNLSSLELGDSALYFCASSVRGQNTEAFFGQGTRLTVV.